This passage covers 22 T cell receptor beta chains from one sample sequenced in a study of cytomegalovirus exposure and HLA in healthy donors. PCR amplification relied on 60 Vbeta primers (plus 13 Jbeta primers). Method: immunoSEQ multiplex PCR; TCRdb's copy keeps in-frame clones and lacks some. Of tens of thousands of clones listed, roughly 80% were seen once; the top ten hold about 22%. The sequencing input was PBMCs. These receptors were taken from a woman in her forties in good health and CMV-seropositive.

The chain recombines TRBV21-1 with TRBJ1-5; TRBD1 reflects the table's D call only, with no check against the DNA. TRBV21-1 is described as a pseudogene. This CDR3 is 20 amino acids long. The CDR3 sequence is CASSNYRVNTSRLSNQPQHF. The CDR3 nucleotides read TGTGCCAGCAGCAACTACAGGGTGAACACTTCTAGACTGAGCAATCAGCCCCAGCATTTT.

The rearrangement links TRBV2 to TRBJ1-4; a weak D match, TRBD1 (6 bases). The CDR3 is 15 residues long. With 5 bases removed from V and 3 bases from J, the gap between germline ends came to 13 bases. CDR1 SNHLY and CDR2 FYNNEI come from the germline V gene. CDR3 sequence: CASSRQGLANEKLFF. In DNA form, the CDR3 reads TGTGCCAGCAGTCGGCAGGGGTTGGCTAATGAAAAACTGTTTTTT.

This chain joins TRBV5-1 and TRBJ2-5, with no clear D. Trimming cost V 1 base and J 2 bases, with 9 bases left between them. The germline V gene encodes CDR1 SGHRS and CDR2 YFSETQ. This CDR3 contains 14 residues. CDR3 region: CASSLNSVQETQYF. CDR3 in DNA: TGCGCCAGCAGCTTGAACTCGGTTCAAGAGACCCAGTACTTC.

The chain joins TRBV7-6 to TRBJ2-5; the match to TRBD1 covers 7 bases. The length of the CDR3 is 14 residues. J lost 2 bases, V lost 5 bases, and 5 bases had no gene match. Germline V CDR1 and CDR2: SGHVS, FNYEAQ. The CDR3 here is CASSDLQGQETQYF. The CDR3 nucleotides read TGTGCCAGCAGCGATTTACAGGGGCAAGAGACCCAGTACTTC.

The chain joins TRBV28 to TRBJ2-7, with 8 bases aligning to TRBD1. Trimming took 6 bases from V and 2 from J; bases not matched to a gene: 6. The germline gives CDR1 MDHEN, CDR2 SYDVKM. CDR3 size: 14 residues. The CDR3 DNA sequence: TGTGCCAGCAGCTCCGACAGGGGCACCTACGAGCAGTACTTC. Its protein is CASSSDRGTYEQYF.

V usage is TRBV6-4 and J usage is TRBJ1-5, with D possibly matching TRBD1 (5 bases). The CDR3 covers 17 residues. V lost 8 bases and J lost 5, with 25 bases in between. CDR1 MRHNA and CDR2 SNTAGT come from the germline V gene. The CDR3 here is CASLVSGGCEFDQPQHF. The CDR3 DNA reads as TGTGCCAGCCTTGTTTCCGGGGGATGCGAATTCGATCAGCCCCAGCATTTT.

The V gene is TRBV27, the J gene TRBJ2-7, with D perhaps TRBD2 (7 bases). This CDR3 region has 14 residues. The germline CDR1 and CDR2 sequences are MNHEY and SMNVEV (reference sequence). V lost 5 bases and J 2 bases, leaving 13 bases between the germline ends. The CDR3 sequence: CASSRGARAYEQYF. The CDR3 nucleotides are TGTGCCAGCAGTCGGGGGGCCAGAGCCTACGAGCAGTACTTC.

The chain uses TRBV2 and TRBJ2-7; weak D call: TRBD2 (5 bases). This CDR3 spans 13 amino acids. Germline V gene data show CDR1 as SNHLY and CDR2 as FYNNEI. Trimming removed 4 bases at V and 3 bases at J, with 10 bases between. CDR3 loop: CASSAPGNYEQYF. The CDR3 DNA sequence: TGTGCCAGCAGTGCGCCCGGGAACTACGAGCAGTACTTC.

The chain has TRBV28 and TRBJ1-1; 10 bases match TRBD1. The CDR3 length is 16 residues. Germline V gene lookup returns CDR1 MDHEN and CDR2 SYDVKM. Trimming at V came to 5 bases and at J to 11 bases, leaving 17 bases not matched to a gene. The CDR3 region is CASSDRGLGPLNQAFF. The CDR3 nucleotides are TGTGCCAGCAGTGACAGGGGGCTAGGACCCCTAAACCAGGCTTTCTTT.

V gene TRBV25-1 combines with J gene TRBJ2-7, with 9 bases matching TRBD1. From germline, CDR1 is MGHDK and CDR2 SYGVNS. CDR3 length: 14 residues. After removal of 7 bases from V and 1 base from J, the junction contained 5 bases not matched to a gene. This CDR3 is CASTGQGLSYEQYF. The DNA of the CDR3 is TGTGCCAGCACCGGACAGGGGCTATCCTACGAGCAGTACTTC.

Here the CDR3 DNA reads TGTGCCAGCAGCTTAGCGGACTGGGGTGGAACTGAAGCTTTCTTT. It codes for CASSLADWGGTEAFF. The gene calls are TRBV7-6 and TRBJ1-1; D uncertain. The germline gives CDR1 SGHVS, CDR2 FNYEAQ. The germline V and J ends were trimmed by 0 bases and 5 bases, with 13 bases remaining between them. CDR3 length equals 15 residues.

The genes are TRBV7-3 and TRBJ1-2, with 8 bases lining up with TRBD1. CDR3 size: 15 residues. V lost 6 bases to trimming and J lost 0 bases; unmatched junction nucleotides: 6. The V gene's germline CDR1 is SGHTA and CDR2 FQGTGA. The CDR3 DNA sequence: TGTGCCAGCAGTTTGACAGGGGAAGCTAACTATGGCTACACCTTC. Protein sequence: CASSLTGEANYGYTF.

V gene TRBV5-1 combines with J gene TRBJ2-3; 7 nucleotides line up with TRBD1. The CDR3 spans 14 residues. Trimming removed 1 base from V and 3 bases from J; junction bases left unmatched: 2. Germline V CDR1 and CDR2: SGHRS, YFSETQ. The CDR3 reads CASSLRGQTDTQYF. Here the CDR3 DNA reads TGCGCCAGCAGCTTGAGGGGACAGACAGATACGCAGTATTTT.

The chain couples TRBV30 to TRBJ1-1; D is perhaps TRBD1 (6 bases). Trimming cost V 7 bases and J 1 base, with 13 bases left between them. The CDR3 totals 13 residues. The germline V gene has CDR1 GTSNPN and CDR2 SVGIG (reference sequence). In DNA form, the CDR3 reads TGTGCCTTCTTCAAACAGGGGAACACTGAAGCTTTCTTT. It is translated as CAFFKQGNTEAFF.

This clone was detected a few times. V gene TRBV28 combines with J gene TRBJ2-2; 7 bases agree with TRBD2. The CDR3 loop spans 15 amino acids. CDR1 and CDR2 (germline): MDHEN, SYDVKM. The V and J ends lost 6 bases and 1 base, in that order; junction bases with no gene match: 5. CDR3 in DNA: TGTGCCAGCAGACCCACTAGCGAGAACACCGGGGAGCTGTTTTTT. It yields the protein CASRPTSENTGELFF.

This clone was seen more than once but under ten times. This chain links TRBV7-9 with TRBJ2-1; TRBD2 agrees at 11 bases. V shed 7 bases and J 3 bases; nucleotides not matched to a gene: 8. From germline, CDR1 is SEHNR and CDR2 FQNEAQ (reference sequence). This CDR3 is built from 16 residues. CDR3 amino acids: CASTLMGLADYNEQFF. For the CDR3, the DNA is TGTGCCAGCACCTTGATGGGACTAGCGGACTACAATGAGCAGTTCTTC.

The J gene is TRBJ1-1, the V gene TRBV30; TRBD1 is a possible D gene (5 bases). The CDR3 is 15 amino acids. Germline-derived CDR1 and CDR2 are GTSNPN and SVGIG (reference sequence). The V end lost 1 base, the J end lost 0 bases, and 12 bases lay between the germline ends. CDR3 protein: CAWSGTLSLNTEAFF. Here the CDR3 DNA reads TGTGCCTGGAGTGGGACACTAAGTTTGAACACTGAAGCTTTCTTT.

CDR3 coding DNA: TGTGCCAGCAGGGGACAGGGGGTCGTCGGATCCTACACCTTC. Translating gives CASRGQGVVGSYTF. This chain joins TRBV6-5 and TRBJ1-2; 11 positions agree with TRBD1. CDR3 length: 14 amino acids. V lost 6 bases to trimming and J lost 10 bases; unmatched junction nucleotides: 10. CDR1 is MNHEY and CDR2 is SVGAGI in the germline V gene.

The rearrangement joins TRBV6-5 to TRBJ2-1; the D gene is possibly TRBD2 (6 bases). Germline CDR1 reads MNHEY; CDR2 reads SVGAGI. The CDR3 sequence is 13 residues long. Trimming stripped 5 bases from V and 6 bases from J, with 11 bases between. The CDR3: CASSLGLFNEQFF. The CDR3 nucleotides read TGTGCCAGCAGTCTTGGACTATTCAATGAGCAGTTCTTC.

CDR3 amino acids: CASSDEQGKRAFF. The CDR3 DNA reads as TGTGCCAGCAGTGATGAACAGGGGAAACGAGCTTTCTTT. The chain combines TRBV5-4 with TRBJ1-1; 7 bases align to TRBD1. J lost 10 bases, V lost 5 bases, and 11 bases had no gene match. Germline V gene lookup returns CDR1 SGHNT and CDR2 YYREEE (reference sequence). The CDR3 spans 13 residues.

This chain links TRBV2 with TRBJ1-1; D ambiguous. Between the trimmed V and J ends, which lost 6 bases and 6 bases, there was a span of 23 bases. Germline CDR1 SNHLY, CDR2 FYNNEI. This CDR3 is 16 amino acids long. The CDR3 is CASSDRPTGGRSEAFF. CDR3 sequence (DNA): TGTGCCAGCAGCGACCGACCGACGGGCGGGAGGTCTGAAGCTTTCTTT.

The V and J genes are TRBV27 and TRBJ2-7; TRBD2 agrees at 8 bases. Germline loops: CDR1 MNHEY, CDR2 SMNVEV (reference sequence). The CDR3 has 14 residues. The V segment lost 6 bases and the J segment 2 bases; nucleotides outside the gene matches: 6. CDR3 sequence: CASRPSGRTYEQYF. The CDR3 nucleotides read TGTGCCAGCAGGCCCAGCGGGAGAACCTACGAGCAGTACTTC.